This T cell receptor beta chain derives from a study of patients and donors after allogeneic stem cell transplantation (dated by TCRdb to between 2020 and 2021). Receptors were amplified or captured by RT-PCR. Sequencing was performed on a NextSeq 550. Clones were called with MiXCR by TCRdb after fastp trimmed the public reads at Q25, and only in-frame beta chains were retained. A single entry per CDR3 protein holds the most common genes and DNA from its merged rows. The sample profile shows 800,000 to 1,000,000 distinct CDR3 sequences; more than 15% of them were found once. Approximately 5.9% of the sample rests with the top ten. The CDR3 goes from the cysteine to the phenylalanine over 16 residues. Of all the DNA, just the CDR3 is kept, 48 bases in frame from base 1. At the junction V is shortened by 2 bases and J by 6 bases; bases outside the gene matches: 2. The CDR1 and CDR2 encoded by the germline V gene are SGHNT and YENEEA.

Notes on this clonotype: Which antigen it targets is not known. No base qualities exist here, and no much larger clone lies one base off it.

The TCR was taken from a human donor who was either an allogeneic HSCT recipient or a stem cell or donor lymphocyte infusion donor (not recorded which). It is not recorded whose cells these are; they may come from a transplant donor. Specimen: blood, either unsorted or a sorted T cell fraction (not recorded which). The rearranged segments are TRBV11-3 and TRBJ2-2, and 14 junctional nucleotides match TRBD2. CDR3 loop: CASSLRLAGGAGELFF. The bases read TGTGCCAGCAGCTTAAGACTAGCGGGAGGGGCCGGGGAGCTGTTTTTT.